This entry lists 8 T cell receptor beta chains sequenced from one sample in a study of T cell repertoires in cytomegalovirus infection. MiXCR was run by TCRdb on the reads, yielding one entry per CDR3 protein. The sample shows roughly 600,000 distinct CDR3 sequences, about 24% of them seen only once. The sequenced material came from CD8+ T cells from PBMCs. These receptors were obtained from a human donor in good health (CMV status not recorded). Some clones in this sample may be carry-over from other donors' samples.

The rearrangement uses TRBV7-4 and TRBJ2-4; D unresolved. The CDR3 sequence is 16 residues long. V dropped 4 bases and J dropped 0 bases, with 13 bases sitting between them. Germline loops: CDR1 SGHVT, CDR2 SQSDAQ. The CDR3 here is CASSSQVGIAKNIQYF. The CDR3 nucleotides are TGTGCCAGCAGCTCACAAGTCGGAATAGCCAAAAACATTCAGTACTTC.

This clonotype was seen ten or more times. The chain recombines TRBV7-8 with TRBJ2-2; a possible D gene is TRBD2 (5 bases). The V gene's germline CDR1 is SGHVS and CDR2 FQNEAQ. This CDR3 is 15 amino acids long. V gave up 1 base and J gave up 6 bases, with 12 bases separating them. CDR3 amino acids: CASSLVTRLSGELFF. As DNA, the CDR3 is TGTGCCAGCAGCTTAGTAACAAGACTATCCGGGGAGCTGTTTTTT. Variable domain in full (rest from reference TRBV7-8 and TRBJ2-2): GAGVSQSPRYKVAKRGQDVALRCDPISGHVSLFWYQQALGQGPEFLTYFQNEAQLDKSGLPSDRFFAERPEGSVSTLKIQRTQQEDSAVYLCASSLVTRLSGELFFGEGSRLTVL.

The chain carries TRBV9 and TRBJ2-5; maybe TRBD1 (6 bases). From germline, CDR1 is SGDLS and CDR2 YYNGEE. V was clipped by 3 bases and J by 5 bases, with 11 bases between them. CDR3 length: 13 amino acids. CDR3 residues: CASSGLRGETQYF. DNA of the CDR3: TGTGCCAGCAGCGGATTGAGGGGGGAGACCCAGTACTTC.

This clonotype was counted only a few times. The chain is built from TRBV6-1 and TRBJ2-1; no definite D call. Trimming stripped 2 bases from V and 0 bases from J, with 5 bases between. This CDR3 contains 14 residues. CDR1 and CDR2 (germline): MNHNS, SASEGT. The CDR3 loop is CASSELTSYNEQFF. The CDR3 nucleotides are TGTGCCAGCAGTGAACTGACCTCCTACAATGAGCAGTTCTTC.

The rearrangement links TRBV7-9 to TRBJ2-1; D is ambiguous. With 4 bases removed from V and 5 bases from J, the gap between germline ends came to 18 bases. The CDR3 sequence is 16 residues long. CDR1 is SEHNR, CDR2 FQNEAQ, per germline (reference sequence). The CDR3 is CASSSSFKDGNNEQFF. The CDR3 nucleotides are TGTGCCAGCAGCTCCTCTTTTAAGGACGGTAACAATGAGCAGTTCTTC.

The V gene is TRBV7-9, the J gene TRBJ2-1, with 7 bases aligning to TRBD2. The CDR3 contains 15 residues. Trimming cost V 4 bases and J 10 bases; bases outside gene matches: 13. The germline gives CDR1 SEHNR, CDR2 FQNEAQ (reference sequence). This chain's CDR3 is CASSSPTSREGEQFF. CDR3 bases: TGTGCCAGCAGCTCCCCGACCTCCAGGGAGGGCGAGCAGTTCTTC.

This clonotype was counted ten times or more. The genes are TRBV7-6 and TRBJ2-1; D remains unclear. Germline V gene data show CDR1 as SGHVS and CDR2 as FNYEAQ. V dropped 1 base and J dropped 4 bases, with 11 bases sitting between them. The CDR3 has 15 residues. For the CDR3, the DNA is TGTGCCAGCAGCTTAGGGGTCTCACTATACAATGAGCAGTTCTTC. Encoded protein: CASSLGVSLYNEQFF.

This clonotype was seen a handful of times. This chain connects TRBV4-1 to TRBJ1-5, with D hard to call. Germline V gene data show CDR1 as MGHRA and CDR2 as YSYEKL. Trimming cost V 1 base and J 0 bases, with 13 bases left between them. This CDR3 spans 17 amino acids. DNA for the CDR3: TGCGCCAGCAGCCAAGTCTGGACTGTTGATAGCAATCAGCCCCAGCATTTT. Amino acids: CASSQVWTVDSNQPQHF.